Shown below are 6 T cell receptor beta chains from a single sample sequenced in a study of cytomegalovirus exposure and HLA in healthy donors. Clones were sequenced by immunoSEQ multiplex PCR, and TCRdb holds only the in-frame ones, with some missing. The sample lists roughly 98,000 clones; about 83% were seen once. Input material: PBMCs. The origin of the receptors is a woman in her twenties or thirties in good health and CMV-seronegative.

The CDR3 region has the DNA TGTGCCAGCAGCCCCCGGACAGGGCCTACTTCTAACTATGGCTACACCTTC. Translating it yields CASSPRTGPTSNYGYTF. V gene TRBV7-8 combines with J gene TRBJ1-2; 8 bases are shared with TRBD1. CDR3 length: 17 amino acids. Losses at the gene ends were 5 bases for V and 0 bases for J; bases not matched to a gene: 11. In germline, CDR1 is SGHVS, CDR2 FQNEAQ.

The genes are TRBV7-5 and TRBJ1-2; no check of the table's D call, TRBD1, against the DNA was made. TRBV7-5 is a recognized pseudogene. The CDR3 contains 14 residues. The CDR3 DNA is TGTGTCAGAAGCTGTTACAGGGCCGACTATGGCTACACCTTC. The encoded protein is CVRSCYRADYGYTF.

V is TRBV18 and J is TRBJ1-1, with no clear D. The germline V gene encodes CDR1 KGHSH and CDR2 LQKENI. This CDR3 is built from 15 residues. Trimming took off 0 bases at V and 4 bases at J, with 12 bases between the two ends. The CDR3 nucleotides read TGTGCCAGCTCACCACCGTCAAGCGGGAGCACTGAAGCTTTCTTT. Protein: CASSPPSSGSTEAFF.

V usage is TRBV5-4 and J usage is TRBJ2-5; 8 bases line up with TRBD1. In germline, CDR1 is SGHNT, CDR2 YYREEE (reference sequence). The CDR3 is made up of 16 amino acids. Germline trimming cut 0 bases from V and 5 bases from J; bases unmatched to any gene: 9. The CDR3 region has the DNA TGTGCCAGCAGCTTGGACAGGGGGGTTATGGGCGAGACCCAGTACTTC. Its translation: CASSLDRGVMGETQYF.

The chain employs TRBV5-1 and TRBJ1-2, with unresolved D. The CDR3 consists of 14 residues. The germline gives CDR1 SGHRS, CDR2 YFSETQ. Between the trimmed V and J ends, which lost 0 bases and 3 bases, there was a span of 9 bases. The CDR3 sequence: CASSLVGPDYGYTF. The CDR3 region has the DNA TGCGCCAGCAGCTTGGTTGGCCCAGACTATGGCTACACCTTC.

CDR3 nucleotides: TGTGCCATCAGTCGACAGGGTATCGATGGTGGCTACACCTTC. This codes for CAISRQGIDGGYTF. The genes are TRBV10-3 and TRBJ1-2; 7 positions agree with TRBD1. Germline CDR1 ENHRY, CDR2 SYGVKD. Trimming cost V 5 bases and J 7 bases; bases outside gene matches: 10. CDR3 length: 14 residues.